Below, one T cell receptor beta chain is given with its context. This clone showed up just once. It lacks a known antigen. One base away there is no much larger clone; base qualities are not given. From the cysteine up to the phenylalanine, the CDR3 has a length of 17 residues. CDR3 DNA is the only sequence kept; it has 51 bases, read in frame from the first base. As encoded in the germline V gene, CDR1 is LGHNA while CDR2 is YSLEER. V ends up 2 bases short and J 2 bases short, with an unmatched junction base count of 6. The protocol used for the library was the immunoSEQ multiplex PCR assay. A mixture of 60 forward primers for TCR Vbeta segments and 13 reverse primers for TCR Jbeta segments was used in the multiplex PCR. Amplification of the CDR3 region of rearranged TCR beta genes was performed with a multiplex PCR assay on genomic DNA. On the Illumina HiSeq System, the amplified TCR beta libraries were sequenced as 87-base-pair reads. The study's own analysis went as follows. A later analysis counted about 82 million unique TCR beta chains across the 666 repertoires, and approximately 11 million of these chains were shared by at least two donors. A nearest-neighbor algorithm error-corrected the raw reads and collapsed the reads into unique sequences, merging closely related sequences to remove PCR and sequencing errors. CDR3 sequences were aligned to IMGT reference sequences to assign V, D and J gene segments. For a sequence to be retained, a match of at least six nucleotides was required to both a V gene segment and a J gene segment. Rearrangements were called productive when the CDR3 lacked stop codons and stayed in frame with V and J; all others were non-productive. Following IMGT convention, CDR3 was defined as the stretch from the second conserved V-encoded cysteine to the conserved J-encoded phenylalanine. In an earlier analysis of 587 of the donors, sequences lacking an unambiguous match to a single V gene segment were excluded. In an earlier analysis of a few hundred of the donors, V segments were called functional above 56.7% productive rearrangements and were called segregating when the between-donor standard deviation exceeded 5%. A statistical classification framework was built for diagnosing cytomegalovirus status from the catalog of TCR beta chain sequences. In a later analysis, TCR nucleotide sequences were compared against IMGT/GENE-DB human TR gene sequences so that V and J genes could be assigned. Using the TCRdist pipeline, a later analysis assigned CDR3 sequences along with most-parsimonious VDJ recombination scenarios. In a later analysis, each TCR beta chain was defined by its CDR3 amino acid sequence together with its V-gene family, and reads lacking a unique V-gene family were excluded. In a later analysis, 450 to 600 highly shared, low-generation-probability nucleotide sequences were removed to address suspected cross-contamination and a sequencing artifact. In a later analysis, a clonal expansion index for each public chain was calculated from normalized within-repertoire ranks of inferred template counts. A later analysis computed generation probabilities with a VDJ recombination model fitted to out-of-frame rearrangements, and checked the results against IGoR. Hypergeometric tests were used in a later analysis to score TCR-TCR, TCR-HLA and TCR-CMV co-occurrence, with a repertoire-size bias correction applied to the TCR pairs. A later analysis estimated false discovery rates by permuting HLA or CMV assignments 20 times. In a later analysis, co-occurring TCRs were grouped using DBSCAN, with TCRdist sequence similarity added in when clustering inside HLA-allele-positive subsets. Repertoires with fewer than 30,000 or more than 120,000 public chains were left out of co-occurrence clustering, as were a handful of repertoires with anomalous nucleotide sharing. As stored in TCRdb, this immuneACCESS dataset retains in-frame rearrangements with V and J assigned. A fraction of the clones does not appear; measured against another copy, unresolved V genes explain less than half of the discrepancy, and the remainder lacks a known reason. D and trimming were read from the DNA, whereas the V and J calls and clone size are those reported in that table. The sample data list more than 60,000 clones, and less than 80% of these were observed just once. The ten top clones hold under 10% of the sample.

The cohort comprised under 700 healthy bone marrow donors. All cohort members were sampled while nominally healthy, although unrecorded immune exposures were likely present. The donor was CMV seropositive and belonged to the group of over 250 seropositive cohort members. Every donor gave a peripheral blood sample, and the peripheral blood mononuclear cells from that sample were used for TCR beta sequencing. The Qiagen DNeasy Blood Extraction Kit was used to extract genomic DNA from the blood cell samples. The entry originates in a study of cytomegalovirus exposure and HLA in healthy donors (TCRdb year 2017). Study-level background: An earlier analysis of some 600 of the donors reported around 280 Gb of sequence data and approximately 120 million unique TCR beta sequences obtained from roughly 180 million T cells. Roughly 310 gigabases of sequencing data and tens of millions of unique TCR sequences were included in an early release covering roughly 700 HLA-typed donors. Among the roughly 430 genotyped donors, under 90% belonged to the genetic ancestry cluster associated with self-reported Caucasian donors. The study was designed to test whether signatures of past pathogen exposure could be identified by cataloging public T cell receptors. The study profiled the T cell repertoires of under 700 subjects by immunosequencing and related them to cytomegalovirus serostatus. A separate validation cohort of some 130 different subjects was used in addition to the 666-subject first cohort. High-throughput TCR immunosequencing, statistical association of individual TCRs with disease status, and machine learning were combined to predict cytomegalovirus infection status. A later analysis re-examined previously published TCR beta repertoires from 610 or so donors and added high-resolution HLA genotyping to investigate patterns of TCR occurrence. The later analysis used no new phenotypic data to find candidate immune exposures, relying instead on TCR beta sequences and their occurrence across donors. In an earlier analysis of roughly 600 of the donors, high-throughput TCR beta sequencing was used to judge whether each TCR beta V gene segment behaved as functional or pseudogenic. Alongside the repertoire data, information on donor age, sex, ethnicity and CMV serostatus was compiled. A later genetic analysis used genome-wide SNP genotypes for about three fifths of the 666 donors, treating that subset as a discovery cohort. Every repertoire in the discovery cohort had been generated on one and the same sequencing platform. HLA typing included class I and class II loci at four-digit resolution. Typing coverage varied by locus: roughly 620-640 donors for A, B, C, DRB1 and DQB1; 500 to 550 for DQA1; more than 600 for DPA1; fewer than 480 for DPB1. Four to six DR-DQ haplotypes were handled as single units for association and clustering, since linkage in the cohort was strong. Across approximately 400 genotyped donors of the cohort, an average of approximately 220,000 unique TCR beta nucleotide sequences per donor were sequenced, and roughly a sixth of those sequences were non-productive.

Study-wide findings and limitations: The authors suggested that the approach could potentially be extended to other disease states and immunological phenotypes. In this cohort, only TCR beta chains were sequenced, and detectable features were limited by the absence of alpha or paired-chain data. In the study, some 180 TCR beta chains were listed as associated with cytomegalovirus. The sequencing pipeline was judged likely to have produced a cluster of highly shared sequence variants as a technical artifact. Approximately 18 rarely observed V segments, including chromosome 9 orphons, were excluded from the earlier analysis of some 590 of the donors because counts were too low. Most TCR sequences were seen in very few donors, while some public TCRs were found in many individuals. Assigning TCR associations to individual alleles was difficult when HLA alleles, especially DR and DQ, strongly co-occurred. Because HLA typing was unavailable for some donors at each locus, only the typed subset was used in association tests. In a later analysis, TCR association rates were found to vary across HLA loci, with the most associated TCRs seen for DRB1 alleles and the fewest for HLA-C alleles. A later analysis found that HLA-associated TCR beta chains were more clonally expanded and had lower generation probabilities than equally common non-associated chains. Compared with the roughly 670-donor mean, donors in an Asian-associated ancestry cluster had fewer N-insertions in productive TCRs, according to a later genetic analysis. Because the 87-base-pair reads could not distinguish some IMGT-functional V segments, including TRBV6-2 and TRBV6-3, those segments were excluded. Presence/absence analyses assumed roughly uniform sequencing depth across donors, an assumption that may not hold. According to a later analysis, most CMV-associated TCR beta chains appeared to be HLA-restricted, and the HLA associations seemed to be driven largely by CMV exposure. Several of the top co-occurrence clusters appeared to be linked to parvovirus B19, influenza, CMV and Epstein-Barr virus, according to a later analysis. The only immune exposure information available for the cohort was CMV serostatus. At a false discovery rate of 0.05, a later analysis linked 16,000 or so TCR beta sequences to specific HLA alleles. An earlier analysis of some 560 of the donors showed that most TCR beta V segments appeared in productive rearrangements either about 87% or about 30% of the time, which broadly matched IMGT annotations. An association between a missense DCLRE1C variant and V-gene and J-gene trimming of TCR beta chains was found in a later genetic analysis and replicated in an independent cohort. Cytomegalovirus status was reported to be diagnosed by the classifier with high specificity and sensitivity in both the original and validation cohorts. A further reported finding was that TCR beta sequences accurately predicted the HLA-A and HLA-B alleles for most subjects in the first cohort. Correlated functional status among segregating V segments might be attributable to linkage disequilibrium, but an unknown experimental factor could not be ruled out. A few of the identified cytomegalovirus-associated TCR beta chains were confirmed in vitro to be specific for cytomegalovirus antigens.

The sequence derives from a man in his forties in good health and CMV-seropositive. Recombination connected TRBV4-3 to TRBJ2-5; TRBD2 aligns with 12 central bases. Sequencing input: PBMCs. CDR3 region: CASSQYRLAGGQETQYF. Read as DNA, the sequence is TGCGCCAGCAGCCAATATAGGCTAGCGGGGGGGCAAGAGACCCAGTACTTC.